This T cell receptor beta chain originates from a study of identical twins. Each CDR3 protein is one row after TCRdb ran MiXCR on the 5' RACE reads. The data hold about 530,000 distinct CDR3 sequences, with roughly 15% observed a single time. Trimming stripped 7 bases from V and 2 bases from J, with 9 bases between. The CDR3 consists of 13 residues. Germline lookup yields CDR1 MDHEN and CDR2 SYDVKM. The data were also submitted as part of a second study, on yellow fever vaccine responses in identical twins.

The chain has TRBV28 and TRBJ1-3; possibly TRBD1 for D (6 bases). The material sequenced was CD4+ T cells sorted from blood. The clonotype was recovered from a woman aged 18-30 years in good health. The CDR3 region has the DNA TGTGCCAGCAATGAGGGGGCTGGAAACACCATATATTTT. This codes for CASNEGAGNTIYF.